This T cell receptor (beta chain) comes out of a study of graft-versus-host responses after intestinal transplantation. About the research overall: Every recipient had anti-thymocyte globulin induction and around 3 years of tacrolimus plus steroids. Study-level points and caveats: Elevated graft-versus-host to host-versus-graft clonal ratios in allografts were recorded for patients with graft-donor T cell macrochimerism. Recipient marrow harbored GvH clones, some of which surfaced first in ileum or blood.

Libraries were prepared by immunoSEQ multiplex PCR; TCRdb keeps only in-frame clonotypes and omits some of them. Of 80,000 to 95,000 clones listed, around 93% were seen once; the top ten hold roughly 2%. CDR3 length: 17 residues. V gave up 3 bases and J gave up 3 bases; unmatched junction bases: 9. Germline loops: CDR1 LNHDA, CDR2 SQIVND (reference sequence). This clone was seen a single time. Its antigen is unknown. This receptor was taken from a human donor who received an intestinal transplant. This chain joins TRBV19 and TRBJ1-4; TRBD1 agrees at 8 bases. Sequences were derived from unstimulated CD8+ T cells sorted from spleen or lymph node cells, sampled before intestinal transplant. The CDR3 coding sequence is TGTGCCAGTAGTATTAGCCAATGGGGACAGGCTAATGAAAAACTGTTTTTT. Its translation is CASSISQWGQANEKLFF. Drawing the rest from reference TRBV19 and TRBJ1-4, the complete variable domain is DGGITQSPKYLFRKEGQNVTLSCEQNLNHDAMYWYRQDPGQGLRLIYYSQIVNDFQKGDIAEGYSVSREKKESFPLTVTSAQKNPTAFYLCASSISQWGQANEKLFFGSGTQLSVL.